One and the same sample provided the 8 T cell receptor beta chains below, sequenced in a study of cytomegalovirus exposure and HLA in healthy donors. This PCR relied on a set of 60 Vbeta primers and 13 Jbeta primers. The table came from immunoSEQ multiplex PCR; TCRdb's copy has only in-frame clones and leaves some out. The sample shows under 110,000 clones, roughly 80% of them seen only once. The sequencing input was PBMCs. Receptor source: a man aged 50-60 years in good health and CMV-seronegative.

The chain joins TRBV4-1 to TRBJ1-1, with TRBD1 matching 7 bases. The CDR3 has 17 residues. Per the germline V gene, CDR1 is MGHRA and CDR2 is YSYEKL. Losses at the gene ends were 1 base for V and 4 bases for J; bases not matched to a gene: 12. This chain's CDR3 is CASSQAPLEEGATEAFF. CDR3 DNA: TGCGCCAGCAGCCAAGCCCCCCTTGAAGAGGGGGCCACTGAAGCTTTCTTT.

The J gene is TRBJ2-3, the V gene TRBV5-1; D may be TRBD1 (6 bases). V lost 7 bases to trimming and J lost 3 bases, with 9 bases between them. Germline V gives CDR1 SGHRS, CDR2 YFSETQ. CDR3 size: 12 residues. CDR3 residues: CASYRDTDTQYF. The CDR3 DNA reads as TGCGCCAGCTACAGGGATACAGATACGCAGTATTTT.

The V gene is TRBV29-1, the J gene TRBJ2-1, with D perhaps TRBD1 (5 bases). The V end was cut by 4 bases, the J end by 6 bases, with 10 bases between. Germline V CDR1 and CDR2: SQVTM, ANQGSEA. This CDR3 is 12 amino acids long. CDR3 in DNA: TGCAGCGTTGTTCAGGGTGTCAATGAGCAGTTCTTC. Its protein product is CSVVQGVNEQFF.

V and J are TRBV10-2 and TRBJ2-4; tentative D call: TRBD2 (5 bases). Germline V gives CDR1 WSHSY, CDR2 SAAADI. This CDR3 has 17 residues. Trimming stripped 1 base from V and 0 bases from J, with 13 bases between. The DNA for the CDR3 is TGCGCCAGCAGTGAGTTATTGGGAGCACTAGCCAAAAACATTCAGTACTTC. It codes for CASSELLGALAKNIQYF.

The V and J genes are TRBV6-6 and TRBJ2-7; 8 positions agree with TRBD1. The junction had 0 bases not matched to a gene; V was cut back by 6 bases and J by 2 bases. The CDR3 has 12 amino acids. Germline V gives CDR1 MNHNY, CDR2 SVGAGI (reference sequence). The DNA for the CDR3 is TGTGCCAGCAGGGACAGGGCCTACGAGCAGTACTTC. This translates into CASRDRAYEQYF.

V and J are TRBV2 and TRBJ1-4, with D tentatively TRBD1 (5 bases). CDR1 and CDR2 (germline): SNHLY, FYNNEI. The CDR3 is 13 amino acids. The V gene lost 1 base and the J gene lost 6 bases, with 6 bases spanning the gap. The CDR3 DNA follows: TGTGCCAGCAGTGAAGTCAGGGATGAAAAACTGTTTTTT. The encoded protein is CASSEVRDEKLFF.

The gene calls are TRBV19 and TRBJ2-5; tentatively, D is TRBD1 (5 bases). The CDR3 is made up of 13 amino acids. The germline V and J ends were trimmed by 3 bases and 1 base, with 6 bases remaining between them. Germline V gene data show CDR1 as LNHDA and CDR2 as SQIVND (reference sequence). The CDR3 here is CASSMGPQETQYF. As DNA, the CDR3 is TGTGCCAGTAGTATGGGGCCCCAAGAGACCCAGTACTTC.

This chain links TRBV11-1 with TRBJ2-2, with TRBD1 as a possible D gene (5 bases). Trimming cost V 5 bases and J 2 bases, with 9 bases left between them. The length of the CDR3 is 14 residues. Germline V gives CDR1 SGHAT, CDR2 FQDESV (reference sequence). CDR3 protein: CASSRQLNTGELFF. CDR3 nucleotide sequence: TGTGCCAGCAGCCGACAGCTAAACACCGGGGAGCTGTTTTTT.